The clone carrying this T cell receptor (beta chain) was seen more than once but under ten times. This entry belongs to a study of T cells after somatic rescue of genetic block. Between the trimmed V and J ends, which lost 5 bases and 8 bases, there was a span of 13 bases. CDR1 and CDR2 from the germline V gene are MNHNY and SVGAGI (reference sequence). This CDR3 is built from 14 residues. The protocol was immunoSEQ multiplex PCR, while the TCRdb copy is restricted to in-frame clones and leaves out a portion. This sample carries about 68,000 clones, just under 95% of them seen once, and the ten largest clones take around 3%.

The TCR comes from a man in his forties. The chain is built from TRBV6-6 and TRBJ1-6, with D unresolved. The sequencing input was peripheral blood mononuclear cells (PBMCs). DNA of the CDR3: TGTGCCAGCAGTGACTACGGCGGGGATTCACCCCTCCACTTT. Translation gives CASSDYGGDSPLHF.